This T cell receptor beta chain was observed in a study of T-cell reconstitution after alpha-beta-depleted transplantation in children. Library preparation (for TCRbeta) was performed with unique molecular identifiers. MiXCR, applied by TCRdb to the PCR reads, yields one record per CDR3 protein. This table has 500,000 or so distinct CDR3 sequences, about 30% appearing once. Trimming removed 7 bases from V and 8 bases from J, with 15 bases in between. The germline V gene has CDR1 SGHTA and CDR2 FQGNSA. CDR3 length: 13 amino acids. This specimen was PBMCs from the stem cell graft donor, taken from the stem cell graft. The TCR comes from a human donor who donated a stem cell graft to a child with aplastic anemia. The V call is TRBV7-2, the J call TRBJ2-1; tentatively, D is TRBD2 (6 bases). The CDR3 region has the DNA TGTGCCAGCACCTCGTTAGCGGTGGATGAGCAGTTCTTC. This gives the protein CASTSLAVDEQFF.